The entry below gives a single T cell receptor (beta chain) sequence along with its context. No antigen is known for it. CDR1 SQVTM and CDR2 ANQGSEA come from the germline V gene. V was shortened by 7 bases and J by 5 bases, with 11 bases between the two germline ends. The CDR3 extends over 11 amino acids. Time point of the sample: sample taken at primary tumor resection. Just over 70 TRACERx patients with early, untreated non-small cell lung cancer donated samples. These data originate in a study of spatial heterogeneity in lung cancer. Whole-study findings and limits: Ubiquitous and regional nonsynonymous mutations were tracked by counts of ubiquitous and regional expanded TCRs, respectively. Alpha chain coverage of tumor T cells was estimated at approximately 7%, and beta chain coverage at about 13%. Higher tumor mutation counts went along with higher counts of expanded intratumoral alpha and beta TCRs.

TCRdb recomputed calls from the 5' RACE reads with MiXCR, one row per CDR3 protein. Of around 13,000 distinct CDR3 sequences listed, approximately 7% are singletons. Sequenced material: lung tumor tissue, taken at surgery. The rearrangement links TRBV29-1 to TRBJ1-1; D ambiguous. This TCR came from a female donor with early-stage non-small cell lung cancer. In nucleotides, the CDR3 is TGCAGCGGAGGGAGGCAGACTGAAGCTTTCTTT. The encoded protein is CSGGRQTEAFF. The whole variable domain, remainder taken from reference TRBV29-1 and TRBJ1-1, is SAVISQKPSRDICQRGTSLTIQCQVDSQVTMMFWYRQQPGQSLTLIATANQGSEATYESGFVIDKFPISRPNLTFSTLTVSNMSPEDSSIYLCSGGRQTEAFFGQGTRLTVV.